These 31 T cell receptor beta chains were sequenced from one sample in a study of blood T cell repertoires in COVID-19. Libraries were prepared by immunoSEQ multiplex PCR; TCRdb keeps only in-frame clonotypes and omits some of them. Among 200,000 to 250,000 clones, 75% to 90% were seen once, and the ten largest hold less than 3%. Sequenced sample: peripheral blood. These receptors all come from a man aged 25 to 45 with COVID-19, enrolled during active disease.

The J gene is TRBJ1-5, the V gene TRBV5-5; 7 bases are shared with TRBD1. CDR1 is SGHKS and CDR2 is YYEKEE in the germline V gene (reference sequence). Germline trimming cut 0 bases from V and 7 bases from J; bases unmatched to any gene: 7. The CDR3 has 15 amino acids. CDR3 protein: CASSLGVGGLQPQHF. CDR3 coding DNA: TGTGCCAGCAGCTTGGGGGTAGGGGGCTTGCAGCCCCAGCATTTT.

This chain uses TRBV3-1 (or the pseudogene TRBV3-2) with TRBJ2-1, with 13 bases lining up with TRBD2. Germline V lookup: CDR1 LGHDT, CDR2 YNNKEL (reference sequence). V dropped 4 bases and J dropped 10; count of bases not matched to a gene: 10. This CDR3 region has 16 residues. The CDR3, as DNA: TGTGCCAGCAGCCTAAGGACTAGCGGGAGCCTGGGCGAGCAGTTCTTC. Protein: CASSLRTSGSLGEQFF.

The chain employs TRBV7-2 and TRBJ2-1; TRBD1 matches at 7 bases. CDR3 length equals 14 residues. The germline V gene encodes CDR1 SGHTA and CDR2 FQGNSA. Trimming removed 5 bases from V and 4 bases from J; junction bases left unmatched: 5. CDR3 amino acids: CASSQRQGYNEQFF. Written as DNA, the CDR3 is TGTGCCAGCAGCCAAAGACAGGGTTACAATGAGCAGTTCTTC.

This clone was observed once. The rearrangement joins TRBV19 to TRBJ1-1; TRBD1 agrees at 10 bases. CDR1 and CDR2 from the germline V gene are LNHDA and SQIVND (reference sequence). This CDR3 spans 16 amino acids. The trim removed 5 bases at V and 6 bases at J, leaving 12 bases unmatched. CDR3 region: CASSVQWGTGAPEAFF. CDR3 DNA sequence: TGTGCCAGTAGTGTACAATGGGGGACAGGGGCTCCTGAAGCTTTCTTT.

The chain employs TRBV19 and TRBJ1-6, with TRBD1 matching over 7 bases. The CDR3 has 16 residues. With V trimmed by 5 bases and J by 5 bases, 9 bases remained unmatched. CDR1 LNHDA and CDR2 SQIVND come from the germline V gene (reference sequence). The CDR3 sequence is CASSPGRGTDNSPLHF. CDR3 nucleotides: TGTGCCAGTAGTCCCGGACGGGGGACAGATAATTCACCCCTCCACTTT. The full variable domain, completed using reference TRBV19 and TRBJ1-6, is DGGITQSPKYLFRKEGQNVTLSCEQNLNHDAMYWYRQDPGQGLRLIYYSQIVNDFQKGDIAEGYSVSREKKESFPLTVTSAQKNPTAFYLCASSPGRGTDNSPLHFGNGTRLTVT.

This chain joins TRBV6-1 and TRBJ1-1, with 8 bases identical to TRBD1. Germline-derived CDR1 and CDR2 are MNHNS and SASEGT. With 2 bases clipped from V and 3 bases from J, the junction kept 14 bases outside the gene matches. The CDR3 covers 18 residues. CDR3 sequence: CASSEFILSGGVDTEAFF. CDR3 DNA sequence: TGTGCCAGCAGTGAATTTATACTTTCAGGGGGCGTCGACACTGAAGCTTTCTTT.

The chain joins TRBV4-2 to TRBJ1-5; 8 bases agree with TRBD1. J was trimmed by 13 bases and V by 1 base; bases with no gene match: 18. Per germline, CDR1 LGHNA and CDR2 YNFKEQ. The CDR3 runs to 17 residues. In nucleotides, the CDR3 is TGTGCCAGCAGCCAAGGCCGGCCGGGACAGGCCTCAACATTTCAGCATTTT. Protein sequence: CASSQGRPGQASTFQHF.

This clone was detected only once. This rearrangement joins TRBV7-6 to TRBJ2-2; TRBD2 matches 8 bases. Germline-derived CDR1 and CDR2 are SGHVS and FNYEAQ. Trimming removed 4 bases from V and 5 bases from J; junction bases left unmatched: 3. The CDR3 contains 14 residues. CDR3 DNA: TGTGCCAGCAGCTCGGGCGGGGGGACCGGGGAGCTGTTTTTT. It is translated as CASSSGGGTGELFF.

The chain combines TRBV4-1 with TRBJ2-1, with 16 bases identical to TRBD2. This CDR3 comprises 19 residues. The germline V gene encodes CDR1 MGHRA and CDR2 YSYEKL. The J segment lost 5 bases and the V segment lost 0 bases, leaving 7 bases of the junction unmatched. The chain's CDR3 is CASSQDPGLAGGANNEQFF. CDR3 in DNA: TGCGCCAGCAGCCAAGATCCGGGACTAGCGGGGGGGGCGAACAATGAGCAGTTCTTC.

This CDR3 is CASSKDFSRTGPPKCDTEAFF. CDR3 nucleotides: TGTGCCAGCAGCAAAGATTTTTCCCGGACAGGGCCCCCTAAGTGTGACACTGAAGCTTTCTTT. V and J are TRBV21-1 and TRBJ1-1; the table's D call TRBD1 went unverified against the DNA. TRBV21-1 is a pseudogene segment. The CDR3 sequence is 21 residues long.

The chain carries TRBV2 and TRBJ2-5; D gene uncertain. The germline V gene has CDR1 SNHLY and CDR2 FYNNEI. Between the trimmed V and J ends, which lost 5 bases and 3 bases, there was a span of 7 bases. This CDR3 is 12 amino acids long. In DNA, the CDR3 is TGTGCCAGCAGTAGGCAGGAAGAGACCCAGTACTTC. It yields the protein CASSRQEETQYF.

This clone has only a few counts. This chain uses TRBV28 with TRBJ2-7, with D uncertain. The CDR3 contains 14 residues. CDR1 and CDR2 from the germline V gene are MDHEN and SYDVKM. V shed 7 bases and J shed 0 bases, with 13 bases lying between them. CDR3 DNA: TGTGCCAGCATGGTTGCTGAGAGCTCCTACGAGCAGTACTTC. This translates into CASMVAESSYEQYF.

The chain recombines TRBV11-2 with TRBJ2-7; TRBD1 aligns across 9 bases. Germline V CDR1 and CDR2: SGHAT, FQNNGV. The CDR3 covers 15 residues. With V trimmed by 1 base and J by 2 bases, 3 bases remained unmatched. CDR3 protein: CASSLGTGGTYEQYF. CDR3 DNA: TGTGCCAGCAGCTTAGGAACAGGGGGCACCTACGAGCAGTACTTC.

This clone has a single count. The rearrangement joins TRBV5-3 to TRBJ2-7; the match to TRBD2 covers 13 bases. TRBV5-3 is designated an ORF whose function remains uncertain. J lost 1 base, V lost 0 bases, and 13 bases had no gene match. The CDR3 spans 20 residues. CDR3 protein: CARSLALGLGTSGVSYEQYF. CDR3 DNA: TGTGCCAGAAGCTTGGCGTTGGGTCTAGGGACTAGCGGGGTTTCCTACGAGCAGTACTTC.

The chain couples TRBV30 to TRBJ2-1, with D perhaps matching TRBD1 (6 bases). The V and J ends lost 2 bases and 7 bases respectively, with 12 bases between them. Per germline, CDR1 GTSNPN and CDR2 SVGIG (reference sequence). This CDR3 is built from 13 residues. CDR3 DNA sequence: TGTGCCTGGAGTTTGGGGGCCCAAAATGAGCAGTTCTTC. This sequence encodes CAWSLGAQNEQFF.

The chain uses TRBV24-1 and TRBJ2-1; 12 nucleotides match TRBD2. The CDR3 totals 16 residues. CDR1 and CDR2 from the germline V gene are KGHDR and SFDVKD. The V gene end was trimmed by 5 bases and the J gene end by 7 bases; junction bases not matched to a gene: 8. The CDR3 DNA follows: TGTGCCACCAGTGGCCAACTAGCGGGAGGTGAAAATGAGCAGTTCTTC. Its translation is CATSGQLAGGENEQFF.

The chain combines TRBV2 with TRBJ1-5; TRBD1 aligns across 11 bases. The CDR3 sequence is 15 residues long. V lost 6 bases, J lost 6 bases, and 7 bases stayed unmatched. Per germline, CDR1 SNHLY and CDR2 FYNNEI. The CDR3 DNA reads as TGTGCCAGCAGCAGCGGACAGGGGGCAGGTCAGCCCCAGCATTTT. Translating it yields CASSSGQGAGQPQHF.

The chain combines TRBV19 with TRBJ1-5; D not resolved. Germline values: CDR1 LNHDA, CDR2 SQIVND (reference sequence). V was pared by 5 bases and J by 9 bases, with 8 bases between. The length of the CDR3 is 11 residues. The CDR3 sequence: CASSSSGPQHF. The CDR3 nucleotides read TGTGCCAGTAGTTCCAGTGGGCCCCAGCATTTT. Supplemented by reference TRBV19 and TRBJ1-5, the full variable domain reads DGGITQSPKYLFRKEGQNVTLSCEQNLNHDAMYWYRQDPGQGLRLIYYSQIVNDFQKGDIAEGYSVSREKKESFPLTVTSAQKNPTAFYLCASSSSGPQHFGDGTRLSIL.

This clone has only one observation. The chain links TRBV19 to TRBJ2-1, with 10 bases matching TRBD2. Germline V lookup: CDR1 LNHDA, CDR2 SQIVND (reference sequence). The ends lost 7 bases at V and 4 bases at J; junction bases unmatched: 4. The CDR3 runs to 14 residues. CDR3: CASTVTSGYNEQFF. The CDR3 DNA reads TGTGCCAGTACCGTGACTAGCGGGTACAATGAGCAGTTCTTC. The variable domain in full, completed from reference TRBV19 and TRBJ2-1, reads DGGITQSPKYLFRKEGQNVTLSCEQNLNHDAMYWYRQDPGQGLRLIYYSQIVNDFQKGDIAEGYSVSREKKESFPLTVTSAQKNPTAFYLCASTVTSGYNEQFFGPGTRLTVL.

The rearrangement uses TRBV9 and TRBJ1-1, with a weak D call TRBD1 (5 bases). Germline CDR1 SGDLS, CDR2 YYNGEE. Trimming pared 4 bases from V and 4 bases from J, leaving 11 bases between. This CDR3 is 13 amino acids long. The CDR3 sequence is CASSSQGSTEAFF. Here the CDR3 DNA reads TGTGCCAGCAGCTCGCAGGGTAGCACTGAAGCTTTCTTT. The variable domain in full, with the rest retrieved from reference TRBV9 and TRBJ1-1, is DSGVTQTPKHLITATGQRVTLRCSPRSGDLSVYWYQQSLDQGLQFLIQYYNGEERAKGNILERFSAQQFPDLHSELNLSSLELGDSALYFCASSSQGSTEAFFGQGTRLTVV.

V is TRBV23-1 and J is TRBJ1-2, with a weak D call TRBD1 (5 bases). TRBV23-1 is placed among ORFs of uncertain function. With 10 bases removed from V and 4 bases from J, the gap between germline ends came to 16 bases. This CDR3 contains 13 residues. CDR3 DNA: TGCGCCAACCTCGGGGGGGATGTCTATGGCTACACCTTC. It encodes CANLGGDVYGYTF.

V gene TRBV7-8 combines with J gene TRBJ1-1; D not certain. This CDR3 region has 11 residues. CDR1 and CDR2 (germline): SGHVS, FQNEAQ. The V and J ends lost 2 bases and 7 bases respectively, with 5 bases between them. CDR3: CASSLTGEAFF. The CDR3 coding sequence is TGTGCCAGCAGCTTAACGGGTGAAGCTTTCTTT.

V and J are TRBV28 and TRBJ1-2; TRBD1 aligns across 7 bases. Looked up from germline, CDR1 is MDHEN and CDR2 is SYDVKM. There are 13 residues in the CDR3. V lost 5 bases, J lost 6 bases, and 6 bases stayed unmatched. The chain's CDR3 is CASSPTGDHGYTF. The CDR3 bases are TGTGCCAGCAGTCCTACAGGGGATCATGGCTACACCTTC.

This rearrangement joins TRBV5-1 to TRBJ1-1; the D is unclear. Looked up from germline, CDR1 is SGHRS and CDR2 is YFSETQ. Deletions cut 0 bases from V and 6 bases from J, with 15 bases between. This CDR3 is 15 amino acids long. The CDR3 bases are TGCGCCAGCAGCTTGGTTGACTCCCCGAGGGCTGAAGCTTTCTTT. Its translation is CASSLVDSPRAEAFF.

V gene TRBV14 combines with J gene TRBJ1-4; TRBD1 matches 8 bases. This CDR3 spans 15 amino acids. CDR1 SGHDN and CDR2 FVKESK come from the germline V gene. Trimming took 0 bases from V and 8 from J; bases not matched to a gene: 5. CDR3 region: CASSQEQGAEEKLFF. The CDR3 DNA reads TGTGCCAGCAGCCAAGAGCAGGGGGCTGAAGAAAAACTGTTTTTT. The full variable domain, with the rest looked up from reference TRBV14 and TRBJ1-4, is EAGVTQFPSHSVIEKGQTVTLRCDPISGHDNLYWYRRVMGKEIKFLLHFVKESKQDESGMPNNRFLAERTGGTYSTLKVQPAELEDSGVYFCASSQEQGAEEKLFFGSGTQLSVL.

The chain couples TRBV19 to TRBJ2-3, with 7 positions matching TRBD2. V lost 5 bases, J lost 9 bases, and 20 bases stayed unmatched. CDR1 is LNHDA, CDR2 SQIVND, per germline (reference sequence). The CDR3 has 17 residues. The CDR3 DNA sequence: TGTGCCAGTAGTCCAGGACTAACCGCGGGGGTCACCGCAACGCAGTATTTT. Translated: CASSPGLTAGVTATQYF.

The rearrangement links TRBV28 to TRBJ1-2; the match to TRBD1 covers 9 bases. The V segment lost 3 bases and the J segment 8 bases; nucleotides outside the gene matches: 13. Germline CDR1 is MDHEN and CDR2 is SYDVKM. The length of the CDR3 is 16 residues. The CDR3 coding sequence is TGTGCCAGCAGTTTGGGAGGGACAGGGAGAAGTTTCGGCTACACCTTC. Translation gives CASSLGGTGRSFGYTF.

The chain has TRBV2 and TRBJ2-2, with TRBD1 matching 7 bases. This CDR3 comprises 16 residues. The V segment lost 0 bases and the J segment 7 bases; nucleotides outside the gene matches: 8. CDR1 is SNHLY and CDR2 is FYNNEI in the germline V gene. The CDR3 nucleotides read TGTGCCAGCAGTGAAGCCACGACAGGGCCGTACGGGGAGCTGTTTTTT. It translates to CASSEATTGPYGELFF.

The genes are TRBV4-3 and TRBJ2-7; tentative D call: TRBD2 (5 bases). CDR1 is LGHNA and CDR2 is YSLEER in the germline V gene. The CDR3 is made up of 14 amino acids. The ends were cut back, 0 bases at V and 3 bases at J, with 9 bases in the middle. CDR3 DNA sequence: TGCGCCAGCAGCCAAGATAGGAGGTTCTACGAGCAGTACTTC. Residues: CASSQDRRFYEQYF.

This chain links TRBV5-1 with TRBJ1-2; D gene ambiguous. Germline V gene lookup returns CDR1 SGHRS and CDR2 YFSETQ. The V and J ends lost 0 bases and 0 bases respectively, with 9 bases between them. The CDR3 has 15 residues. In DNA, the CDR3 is TGCGCCAGCAGCTTGGGCAGGCGATCTAACTATGGCTACACCTTC. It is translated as CASSLGRRSNYGYTF.

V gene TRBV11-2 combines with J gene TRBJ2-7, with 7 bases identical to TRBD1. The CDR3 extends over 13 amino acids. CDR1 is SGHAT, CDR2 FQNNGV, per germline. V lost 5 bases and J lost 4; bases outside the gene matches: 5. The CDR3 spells CASSRGQEYEQYF. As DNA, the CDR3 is TGTGCCAGCAGCCGAGGACAGGAGTACGAGCAGTACTTC.